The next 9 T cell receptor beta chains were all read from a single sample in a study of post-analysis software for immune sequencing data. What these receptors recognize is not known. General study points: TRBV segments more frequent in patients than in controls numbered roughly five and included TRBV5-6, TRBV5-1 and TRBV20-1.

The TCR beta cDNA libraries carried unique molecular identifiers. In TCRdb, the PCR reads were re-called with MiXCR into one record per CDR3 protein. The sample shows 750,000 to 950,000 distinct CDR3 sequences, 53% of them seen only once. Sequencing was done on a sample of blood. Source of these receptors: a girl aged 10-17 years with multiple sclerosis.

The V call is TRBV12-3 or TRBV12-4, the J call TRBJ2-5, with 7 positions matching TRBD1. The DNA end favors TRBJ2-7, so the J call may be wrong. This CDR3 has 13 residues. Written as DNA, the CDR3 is TGTGCCAGCAGCAGGGGGTTACTCGGCGAGCAGTACTTC. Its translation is CASSRGLLGEQYF.

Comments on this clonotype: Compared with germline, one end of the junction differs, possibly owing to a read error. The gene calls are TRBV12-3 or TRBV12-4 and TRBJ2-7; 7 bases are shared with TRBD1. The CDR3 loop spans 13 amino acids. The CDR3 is CASADRTYYEQCF. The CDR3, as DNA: TGTGCCAGTGCGGACAGGACCTACTACGAGCAGTGCTTC.

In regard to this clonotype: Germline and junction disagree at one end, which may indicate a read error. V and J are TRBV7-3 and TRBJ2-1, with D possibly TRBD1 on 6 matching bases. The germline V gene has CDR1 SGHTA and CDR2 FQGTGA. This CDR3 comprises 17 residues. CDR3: CASSLTLGGSSYNEQFF. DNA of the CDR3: TGTGCCAGCAGCTTAACCCTTGGGGGCAGCTCCTATAATGAGCAGTTCTTC.

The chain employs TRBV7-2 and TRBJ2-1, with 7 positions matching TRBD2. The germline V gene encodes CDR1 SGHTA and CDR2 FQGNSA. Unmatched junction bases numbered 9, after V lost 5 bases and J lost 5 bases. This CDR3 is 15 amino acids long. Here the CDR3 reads CASSTSGVANNEQFF. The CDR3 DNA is TGTGCCAGCAGCACAAGCGGGGTCGCAAACAATGAGCAGTTCTTC.

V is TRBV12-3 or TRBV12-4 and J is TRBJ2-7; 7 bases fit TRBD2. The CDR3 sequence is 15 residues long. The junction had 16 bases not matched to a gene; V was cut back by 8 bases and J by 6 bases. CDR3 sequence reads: CASALPGRERCEQYF. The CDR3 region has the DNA TGTGCCAGCGCTCTCCCGGGGCGGGAGAGGTGCGAGCAGTACTTC.

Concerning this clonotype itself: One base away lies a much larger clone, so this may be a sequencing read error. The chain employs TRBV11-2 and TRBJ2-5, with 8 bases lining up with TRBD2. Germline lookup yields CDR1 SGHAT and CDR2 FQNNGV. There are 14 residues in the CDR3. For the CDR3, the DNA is TGTGCCGGCAGCCCCGACAGCGGGGGTGAGACCCAGTACTTC. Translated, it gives CAGSPDSGGETQYF.

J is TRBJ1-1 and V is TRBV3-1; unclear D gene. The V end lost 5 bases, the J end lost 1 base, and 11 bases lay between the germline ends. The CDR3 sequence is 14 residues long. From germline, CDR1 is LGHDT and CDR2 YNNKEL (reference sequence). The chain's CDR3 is CASSSTDRNTEAFF. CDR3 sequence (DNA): TGTGCCAGCAGCTCGACGGACCGGAACACTGAAGCTTTCTTT.

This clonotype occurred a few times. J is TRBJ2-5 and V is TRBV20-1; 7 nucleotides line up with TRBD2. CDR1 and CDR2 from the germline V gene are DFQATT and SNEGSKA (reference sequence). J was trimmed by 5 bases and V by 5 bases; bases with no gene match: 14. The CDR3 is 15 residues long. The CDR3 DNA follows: TGCAGTGCTGGGAACCGGTGGGACTACCCGGAGACCCAGTACTTC. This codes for CSAGNRWDYPETQYF.

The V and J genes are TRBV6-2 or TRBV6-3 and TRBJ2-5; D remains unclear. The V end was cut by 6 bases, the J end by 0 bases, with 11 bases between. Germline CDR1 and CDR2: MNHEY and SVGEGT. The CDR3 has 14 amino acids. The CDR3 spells CASRRPLYQETQYF. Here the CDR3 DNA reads TGTGCCAGCAGGCGACCCCTCTACCAAGAGACCCAGTACTTC.